The present T cell receptor beta chain was sequenced within a study of blood T cell repertoires in COVID-19. The overall study: Acute and convalescent COVID-19 samples came from the United States, Italy and Spain.

Enrollment of patients from Seattle took place during active infection, with longitudinal follow-up. The germline V gene has CDR1 SGHTA and CDR2 FQGNSA. This CDR3 contains 15 residues. The V and J ends lost 6 bases and 0 bases respectively, with 12 bases between them. Repertoires were generated with immunoSEQ multiplex PCR, while TCRdb's copy carries only in-frame clones and drops some. Altogether approximately 210,000 clones are present, 84% being singletons, with the ten largest covering approximately 10%. The material sequenced was peripheral blood. The TCR originated in an elderly woman with COVID-19, enrolled during active disease. The chain is built from TRBV7-2 and TRBJ1-3, with D possibly TRBD1 on 6 matching bases. The CDR3: CASSRDTHSGNTIYF. The CDR3 DNA reads as TGTGCCAGCAGTCGGGACACCCACTCTGGAAACACCATATATTTT.